The 24 T cell receptor beta chains given below trace back to one sample, sequenced in a study of cytomegalovirus exposure and HLA in healthy donors. Profiled with immunoSEQ multiplex PCR; TCRdb holds only in-frame clones, not every one. This sample yields 150,000 to 200,000 clones, of which roughly 85% are seen a single time; 16% belongs to the top ten. Sequencing input: PBMCs. The receptors derive from a man between 18 and 35 years old in good health and CMV-seropositive.

The chain combines TRBV11-2 with TRBJ2-7; 8 bases agree with TRBD1. CDR3 length: 14 residues. J lost 5 bases, V lost 5 bases, and 8 bases had no gene match. Germline-derived CDR1 and CDR2 are SGHAT and FQNNGV. DNA of the CDR3: TGTGCCAGCAGCCCCGTGACAGGGGATCACGAGCAGTACTTC. Encoded protein: CASSPVTGDHEQYF.

The genes are TRBV9 and TRBJ2-1; 12 bases map to TRBD2. The CDR3 sequence is 16 residues long. Germline V lookup: CDR1 SGDLS, CDR2 YYNGEE. J was trimmed by 7 bases and V by 2 bases; bases with no gene match: 7. In DNA form, the CDR3 reads TGTGCCAGCAGCGTTTGGGCTAGCGGGAGGGGAAATGAGCAGTTCTTC. This encodes CASSVWASGRGNEQFF.

The chain has TRBV27 and TRBJ1-1, with 8 bases lining up with TRBD1. This CDR3 region has 15 residues. V was clipped by 5 bases and J by 1 base; unmatched bases: 6. CDR1 and CDR2 from the germline V gene are MNHEY and SMNVEV (reference sequence). CDR3 sequence: CASSLYGTGNTEAFF. CDR3 nucleotide sequence: TGTGCCAGCAGTCTTTACGGGACAGGGAACACTGAAGCTTTCTTT.

The count of this clone is one. The rearrangement links TRBV19 to TRBJ2-7, with 11 bases fitting TRBD1. Germline lookup yields CDR1 LNHDA and CDR2 SQIVND (reference sequence). The CDR3 is made up of 15 amino acids. Trimming took 5 bases from V and 3 from J; bases not matched to a gene: 6. The CDR3 loop reads CASSFGQGAFYEQYF. The CDR3 DNA reads TGTGCCAGTAGTTTTGGACAGGGGGCTTTCTACGAGCAGTACTTC. Together with reference TRBV19 and TRBJ2-7, the CDR3 gives the full variable domain: DGGITQSPKYLFRKEGQNVTLSCEQNLNHDAMYWYRQDPGQGLRLIYYSQIVNDFQKGDIAEGYSVSREKKESFPLTVTSAQKNPTAFYLCASSFGQGAFYEQYFGPGTRLTVT.

The chain has TRBV28 and TRBJ1-1; TRBD1 matches at 7 bases. CDR3 size: 13 residues. The germline V gene encodes CDR1 MDHEN and CDR2 SYDVKM. Trimming took 5 bases from V and 11 from J; bases not matched to a gene: 11. The chain's CDR3 is CASSPQGDGTAFF. In DNA form, the CDR3 reads TGTGCCAGCAGTCCCCAGGGGGATGGGACGGCTTTCTTT.

J is TRBJ2-7 and V is TRBV11-2; the D gene is possibly TRBD2 (6 bases). The V end was cut by 1 base, the J end by 2 bases, with 18 bases between. In germline, CDR1 is SGHAT, CDR2 FQNNGV. This CDR3 contains 17 residues. Here the CDR3 reads CASSLVGRGERTYEQYF. The CDR3 coding sequence is TGTGCCAGCAGCTTAGTCGGGAGAGGGGAGAGGACCTACGAGCAGTACTTC.

This chain joins TRBV23-1 and TRBJ2-7; TRBD2 matches at 12 bases. TRBV23-1 belongs to the ORF category, with a function that is uncertain. This CDR3 comprises 19 residues. The V segment lost 6 bases and the J segment 1 base; nucleotides outside the gene matches: 16. The CDR3 spells CASRPPKLAGGRRSYEQYF. In DNA form, the CDR3 reads TGCGCCAGCAGACCCCCAAAGCTAGCGGGAGGGCGTCGATCCTACGAGCAGTACTTC.

V usage is TRBV6-6 and J usage is TRBJ1-1; 9 bases line up with TRBD1. The germline V gene encodes CDR1 MNHNY and CDR2 SVGAGI (reference sequence). J was trimmed by 7 bases and V by 5 bases; bases with no gene match: 5. The length of the CDR3 is 13 residues. The CDR3: CASSTRDRVEAFF. In nucleotides, the CDR3 is TGTGCCAGCAGTACCAGGGACAGGGTTGAAGCTTTCTTT.

A remark on this clone: Other DNA sequences in the sample encode the same CDR3. The gene calls are TRBV5-1 and TRBJ2-5, with 9 nucleotides matching TRBD1. The CDR3 sequence is 13 residues long. Unmatched junction bases numbered 0, after V lost 4 bases and J lost 2 bases. Germline V gene data show CDR1 as SGHRS and CDR2 as YFSETQ. The CDR3 DNA sequence: TGCGCCAGCAGCGGACAGGGGCAAGAGACCCAGTACTTC. This translates into CASSGQGQETQYF. Based on the CDR3 plus reference TRBV5-1 and TRBJ2-5, the full variable domain is KAGVTQTPRYLIKTRGQQVTLSCSPISGHRSVSWYQQTPGQGLQFLFEYFSETQRNKGNFPGRFSGRQFSNSRSEMNVSTLELGDSALYLCASSGQGQETQYFGPGTRLLVL.

This clone was detected only once. The V call is TRBV4-1, the J call TRBJ1-2; D gene unclear. CDR3 length: 14 residues. V lost 1 base and J 8 bases, leaving 14 bases between the germline ends. Germline V lookup: CDR1 MGHRA, CDR2 YSYEKL. This CDR3 is CASSQVSRVEGYTF. CDR3 bases: TGCGCCAGCAGCCAAGTCAGTCGGGTTGAGGGCTACACCTTC.

This clone was detected once. The chain combines TRBV4-1 with TRBJ2-7; TRBD1 is a possible D gene (6 bases). With 1 base removed from V and 2 bases from J, the gap between germline ends came to 6 bases. CDR1 and CDR2 from the germline V gene are MGHRA and YSYEKL. The CDR3 spans 13 residues. The CDR3 nucleotides read TGCGCCAGCAGCCAAGGGGGGCCCTACGAGCAGTACTTC. The encoded protein is CASSQGGPYEQYF.

The rearrangement joins TRBV30 to TRBJ2-5; 8 positions agree with TRBD2. The CDR3 spans 17 residues. Trimming removed 7 bases from V and 1 base from J; junction bases left unmatched: 17. The germline V gene encodes CDR1 GTSNPN and CDR2 SVGIG (reference sequence). CDR3 DNA sequence: TGTGCCTCCGACGTACCTACCGGGGGGGCCCTCCAAGAGACCCAGTACTTC. Its translation is CASDVPTGGALQETQYF.

This chain links TRBV5-1 with TRBJ2-1; 7 nucleotides agree with TRBD1. Trimming at V came to 3 bases and at J to 9 bases, leaving 3 bases not matched to a gene. Germline CDR1 reads SGHRS; CDR2 reads YFSETQ. The CDR3 sequence is 12 residues long. CDR3 sequence reads: CASSSQGPEQFF. As DNA, the CDR3 is TGCGCCAGCAGCTCACAGGGGCCTGAGCAGTTCTTC.

The V and J genes are TRBV28 and TRBJ1-2; 7 bases fit TRBD1. CDR1 MDHEN and CDR2 SYDVKM come from the germline V gene. Losses at the gene ends were 6 bases for V and 2 bases for J; bases not matched to a gene: 6. The CDR3 has 14 amino acids. CDR3 nucleotides: TGTGCCAGCAGACGACGGGACAGCAACTATGGCTACACCTTC. Protein product: CASRRRDSNYGYTF.

This clone was seen more than once but under ten times. The CDR3 coding sequence is TGTGCCAGCAGTTTCTTGTCTAGCGGGAGGGAGGCAGAGACCCAGTACTTC. Protein sequence: CASSFLSSGREAETQYF. V gene TRBV28 combines with J gene TRBJ2-5; 12 bases are a match to TRBD2. J was trimmed by 4 bases and V by 3 bases; bases with no gene match: 9. This CDR3 has 17 amino acids. Per germline, CDR1 MDHEN and CDR2 SYDVKM.

V and J are TRBV28 and TRBJ2-7, with 10 bases aligning to TRBD1. Germline V gene lookup returns CDR1 MDHEN and CDR2 SYDVKM. The ends lost 4 bases at V and 10 bases at J; junction bases unmatched: 13. The CDR3 length is 15 residues. The CDR3 coding sequence is TGTGCCAGCAGTTCTCCGACAGGGGGCAGGAATACACAGTACTTC. Amino acids: CASSSPTGGRNTQYF. The full variable domain, rest sourced from reference TRBV28 and TRBJ2-7, is DVKVTQSSRYLVKRTGEKVFLECVQDMDHENMFWYRQDPGLGLRLIYFSYDVKMKEKGDIPEGYSVSREKKERFSLILESASTNQTSMYLCASSSPTGGRNTQYFGPGTRLTVT.

This clone came up a few times. The rearrangement uses TRBV5-1 and TRBJ2-5; D is uncertain. With 6 bases removed from V and 3 bases from J, the gap between germline ends came to 3 bases. Germline CDR1 and CDR2: SGHRS and YFSETQ. The CDR3 consists of 10 residues. CDR3 region: CASTEETQYF. DNA of the CDR3: TGCGCCAGCACGGAAGAGACCCAGTACTTC.

The chain recombines TRBV28 with TRBJ2-3, with 14 positions matching TRBD2. The germline V gene has CDR1 MDHEN and CDR2 SYDVKM. The V segment lost 0 bases and the J segment 0 bases; nucleotides outside the gene matches: 5. CDR3 length: 19 amino acids. CDR3 nucleotides: TGTGCCAGCAGTTTATGGTGGACTAGCGGGGGGACTAGCACAGATACGCAGTATTTT. This codes for CASSLWWTSGGTSTDTQYF.

The rearrangement links TRBV28 to TRBJ1-1, with D possibly being TRBD1 (6 bases). V lost 8 bases and J lost 0, with 19 bases in between. This CDR3 region has 16 residues. The germline V gene has CDR1 MDHEN and CDR2 SYDVKM. The CDR3 nucleotides read TGTGCCAGCCATTATCACAGGGTGGGCCTGAACACTGAAGCTTTCTTT. It encodes CASHYHRVGLNTEAFF. Filled out from reference TRBV28 and TRBJ1-1, the complete variable domain reads DVKVTQSSRYLVKRTGEKVFLECVQDMDHENMFWYRQDPGLGLRLIYFSYDVKMKEKGDIPEGYSVSREKKERFSLILESASTNQTSMYLCASHYHRVGLNTEAFFGQGTRLTVV.

This sequence joins TRBV5-1 and TRBJ2-3; TRBD2 is a possible D gene (7 bases). The CDR3 has 17 residues. The V and J ends lost 2 bases and 4 bases respectively, with 20 bases between them. The V gene's germline CDR1 is SGHRS and CDR2 YFSETQ. As DNA, the CDR3 is TGCGCCAGCAGCTTAGCGGGATGGGGGGGCACGGCAGATACGCAGTATTTT. Protein product: CASSLAGWGGTADTQYF.

The chain combines TRBV5-1 with TRBJ1-1; D call uncertain. CDR3 size: 15 residues. The germline V gene has CDR1 SGHRS and CDR2 YFSETQ. The V and J ends lost 1 base and 6 bases respectively, with 16 bases between them. The CDR3 sequence is CASSLSASSVAEAFF. The CDR3 coding sequence is TGCGCCAGCAGCTTGAGTGCGAGTTCTGTAGCTGAAGCTTTCTTT.

In its sample, this clone was seen once. This CDR3 reads CASSVDMAGVETDTQYF. The CDR3 region has the DNA TGTGCCAGCAGCGTAGATATGGCAGGCGTCGAGACAGATACGCAGTATTTT. This rearrangement joins TRBV9 to TRBJ2-3; D remains unclear. V was clipped by 0 bases and J by 3 bases, with 17 bases between them. Germline assignment: CDR1 SGDLS and CDR2 YYNGEE. The CDR3 is 17 residues long.

The chain uses TRBV5-1 and TRBJ2-5; D remains unclear. Per the germline V gene, CDR1 is SGHRS and CDR2 is YFSETQ. The CDR3 covers 13 residues. V was trimmed by 1 base and J by 1 base, leaving 5 bases between them. The DNA of the CDR3 is TGCGCCAGCAGCTTGTTCCTCCAAGAGACCCAGTACTTC. Its translation: CASSLFLQETQYF.

This chain joins TRBV6-1 and TRBJ1-4, with a tentative D call TRBD1 (5 bases). CDR1 is MNHNS, CDR2 SASEGT, per germline. This CDR3 has 13 residues. Trimming stripped 10 bases from V and 8 bases from J, with 17 bases between. The CDR3 protein is CATGRVVQEKLFF. The CDR3 DNA reads as TGTGCCACAGGGAGGGTGGTGCAGGAAAAACTGTTTTTT.